These 21 T cell receptor beta chains share one sample of origin, sequenced in a study of blood T cell repertoires in COVID-19. Sequencing was performed with immunoSEQ multiplex PCR; in TCRdb, only in-frame clones are kept and a portion is missing. The repertoire holds roughly 61,000 clones, with around 90% as singletons. Material: peripheral blood. The receptors derive from a man aged 80 or over with acute or convalescent COVID-19.

The rearrangement uses TRBV7-6 and TRBJ2-2, with 12 bases lining up with TRBD1. The germline V gene has CDR1 SGHVS and CDR2 FNYEAQ. Trimming took 5 bases from V and 7 from J; bases not matched to a gene: 5. The CDR3 has 15 residues. CDR3 sequence reads: CASSQGQGAVGELFF. The CDR3, as DNA: TGTGCCAGCAGCCAGGGACAGGGGGCGGTCGGGGAGCTGTTTTTT.

V gene TRBV9 combines with J gene TRBJ1-4; D remains ambiguous. V shed 0 bases and J shed 0 bases, with 6 bases lying between them. The germline gives CDR1 SGDLS, CDR2 YYNGEE. This CDR3 is 15 amino acids long. In DNA, the CDR3 is TGTGCCAGCAGCGTAGCTGGCACAACTAATGAAAAACTGTTTTTT. This codes for CASSVAGTTNEKLFF.

The chain combines TRBV24-1 with TRBJ1-6, with D perhaps TRBD1 (5 bases). The CDR3 is 18 residues long. Germline V gene data show CDR1 as KGHDR and CDR2 as SFDVKD. V was shortened by 9 bases and J by 9 bases, with 29 bases between the two germline ends. The CDR3 sequence: CATHIDRTALALPSPLHF. The CDR3 DNA reads as TGTGCCACCCATATCGACAGAACCGCCCTCGCCCTTCCTTCACCCCTCCACTTT.

J is TRBJ2-7 and V is TRBV3-1 (or the pseudogene TRBV3-2), with 7 bases aligning to TRBD1. CDR1 and CDR2 from the germline V gene are LGHDT and YNNKEL (reference sequence). The CDR3 has 14 residues. Trimming took 4 bases from V and 1 from J; bases not matched to a gene: 4. The CDR3 bases are TGTGCCAGCAGCCTCCGGGACAGTTCCTACGAGCAGTACTTC. Its protein is CASSLRDSSYEQYF.

The chain recombines TRBV5-1 with TRBJ1-2, with D perhaps TRBD1 (5 bases). This CDR3 has 15 residues. Germline lookup yields CDR1 SGHRS and CDR2 YFSETQ. Trimming removed 0 bases at V and 7 bases at J, with 16 bases between. CDR3 in amino acids: CASSLVGQASSGYTF. The CDR3 DNA follows: TGCGCCAGCAGCTTGGTGGGGCAGGCGTCTAGTGGCTACACCTTC.

The chain joins TRBV24-1 to TRBJ2-3, with 7 bases fitting TRBD1. The CDR3 runs 16 residues. Germline values: CDR1 KGHDR, CDR2 SFDVKD. The V segment lost 4 bases and the J segment 0 bases; nucleotides outside the gene matches: 6. This CDR3 is CATSEPRGLSTDTQYF. In DNA, the CDR3 is TGTGCCACCAGTGAACCAAGGGGGCTCAGCACAGATACGCAGTATTTT.

This chain connects TRBV19 to TRBJ2-1; the match to TRBD2 covers 10 bases. Germline-derived CDR1 and CDR2 are LNHDA and SQIVND (reference sequence). With V trimmed by 3 bases and J by 6 bases, 5 bases remained unmatched. The CDR3 loop spans 15 amino acids. CDR3 protein: CASSMGKRGGNEQFF. As DNA, the CDR3 is TGTGCCAGTAGTATGGGCAAGCGGGGGGGCAATGAGCAGTTCTTC.

V gene TRBV3-1 (or the pseudogene TRBV3-2) combines with J gene TRBJ1-3, with TRBD1 identical over 9 bases. Germline trimming cut 4 bases from V and 2 bases from J; bases unmatched to any gene: 3. CDR1 and CDR2 (germline): LGHDT, YNNKEL (reference sequence). The CDR3 runs to 15 residues. The CDR3 loop is CASSPWTGAGNTIYF. CDR3 nucleotides: TGTGCCAGCAGCCCGTGGACAGGGGCTGGAAACACCATATATTTT.

The chain uses TRBV6-5 and TRBJ2-3; D may be TRBD1 (5 bases). Deletions cut 0 bases from V and 2 bases from J, with 9 bases between. This CDR3 is 15 amino acids long. Germline V gives CDR1 MNHEY, CDR2 SVGAGI. The DNA of the CDR3 is TGTGCCAGCAGTTACTCTGGGGCTCCCACAGATACGCAGTATTTT. This gives the protein CASSYSGAPTDTQYF.

J is TRBJ2-2 and V is TRBV11-2, with D unresolved. V lost 3 bases to trimming and J lost 3 bases, with 8 bases between them. Looked up from germline, CDR1 is SGHAT and CDR2 is FQNNGV. CDR3 length equals 14 residues. The CDR3 bases are TGTGCCAGCAGCTTGGCCCCGCACACCGGGGAGCTGTTTTTT. Amino acids: CASSLAPHTGELFF.

The rearrangement uses TRBV3-1 (or the pseudogene TRBV3-2) and TRBJ2-7; tentatively, D is TRBD2 (6 bases). The CDR3 extends over 19 amino acids. CDR1 and CDR2 (germline): LGHDT, YNNKEL (reference sequence). Trimming shortened V by 2 bases and J by 3 bases, and 26 bases separated the two germline ends. The CDR3 nucleotides are TGTGCCAGCAGCCAAATTAGTCCCCTCTCCTCGGGGGACCGCTACGAGCAGTACTTC. Translation gives CASSQISPLSSGDRYEQYF.

The CDR3 nucleotides are TGCGCCAGCAGGGAACAGCCACACTCTGGAAACACCATATATTTT. Residues: CASREQPHSGNTIYF. The V call is TRBV5-1, the J call TRBJ1-3, with unresolved D. The V gene's germline CDR1 is SGHRS and CDR2 YFSETQ. V lost 5 bases to trimming and J lost 0 bases, with 12 bases between them. The length of the CDR3 is 15 residues.

The CDR3 nucleotides are TGTGCCATCAGCGGACAGGTTAGGGACGAGCAGTACTTC. Translation: CAISGQVRDEQYF. This sequence joins TRBV10-3 and TRBJ2-7; 7 nucleotides line up with TRBD1. The V gene's germline CDR1 is ENHRY and CDR2 SYGVKD. The J segment lost 5 bases and the V segment lost 6 bases, leaving 7 bases of the junction unmatched. The CDR3 contains 13 residues.

For this clone: The germline gene is not matched at one end of the junction; a read error may be the cause. The chain employs TRBV7-8 and TRBJ1-1; D remains ambiguous. CDR3 length: 16 amino acids. The germline CDR1 and CDR2 sequences are SGHVS and FQNEAQ. CDR3 sequence: CASSPSGGQGNTEVFF. The CDR3 bases are TGTGCCAGCAGCCCCAGCGGCGGTCAAGGAAACACTGAAGTTTTCTTT.

The rearrangement joins TRBV4-2 to TRBJ2-7; the match to TRBD1 covers 9 bases. J was trimmed by 3 bases and V by 0 bases; bases with no gene match: 3. Germline loops: CDR1 LGHNA, CDR2 YNFKEQ. The CDR3 runs 15 residues. CDR3 protein: CASSQDRGQGYEQYF. CDR3 bases: TGTGCCAGCAGCCAAGATAGGGGACAGGGCTACGAGCAGTACTTC.

CDR3 loop: CASSPGQARQFF. CDR3 DNA sequence: TGTGCCAGCAGCCCCGGACAGGCAAGGCAGTTCTTC. This sequence joins TRBV3-1 (or the pseudogene TRBV3-2) and TRBJ2-1; the match to TRBD1 covers 7 bases. The germline CDR1 and CDR2 sequences are LGHDT and YNNKEL (reference sequence). The CDR3 has 12 amino acids. With V trimmed by 4 bases and J by 12 bases, 6 bases remained unmatched.

The rearrangement joins TRBV6-5 to TRBJ1-5, with TRBD1 matching over 9 bases. CDR1 and CDR2 from the germline V gene are MNHEY and SVGAGI. CDR3 length equals 14 residues. V shed 6 bases, J shed 6 bases, and the junction held 6 bases outside the gene matches. The CDR3 loop reads CASRGDRVGQPQHF. CDR3 DNA sequence: TGTGCCAGCAGGGGGGACAGGGTAGGTCAGCCCCAGCATTTT.

The rearrangement links TRBV6-5 to TRBJ2-7; the match to TRBD1 covers 7 bases. The CDR3 loop spans 14 amino acids. The trim removed 8 bases at V and 0 bases at J, leaving 7 bases unmatched. Germline assignment: CDR1 MNHEY and CDR2 SVGAGI. The CDR3 bases are TGTGCCAGCTTTTACGGGACAGCCTCCTACGAGCAGTACTTC. This codes for CASFYGTASYEQYF.

This clone was recorded once. The chain carries TRBV10-3 and TRBJ2-3; TRBD2 might be the D (6 bases). The CDR3 covers 14 residues. The V and J ends lost 8 bases and 6 bases respectively, with 18 bases between them. Germline CDR1 reads ENHRY; CDR2 reads SYGVKD. The CDR3 DNA follows: TGTGCCATCGGGGCGGGGCGGTCCGGGGATACGCAGTATTTT. Protein product: CAIGAGRSGDTQYF.

The chain has TRBV6-6 and TRBJ2-3; D perhaps matches TRBD1 (5 bases). Looked up from germline, CDR1 is MNHNY and CDR2 is SVGAGI (reference sequence). The CDR3 has 15 amino acids. Deletions cut 5 bases from V and 2 bases from J, with 14 bases between. CDR3 DNA sequence: TGTGCCAGCAGTAGGGGCGGCTCCCCCACAGATACGCAGTATTTT. This codes for CASSRGGSPTDTQYF.

The rearrangement uses TRBV27 and TRBJ1-5; D gene unclear. CDR3 size: 14 residues. Germline CDR1 reads MNHEY; CDR2 reads SMNVEV (reference sequence). Trimming removed 3 bases at V and 4 bases at J, with 10 bases between. The CDR3 nucleotides read TGTGCCAGCAGTTTGAGGGTGGGAAATCAGCCCCAGCATTTT. Encoded protein: CASSLRVGNQPQHF.